Following are 31 T cell receptor beta chains from one sample sequenced in a study of blood T cell repertoires in COVID-19. Profiled with immunoSEQ multiplex PCR; TCRdb holds only in-frame clones, not every one. The sample carries 150,000 to 200,000 clones, approximately 86% recorded once. The sample consisted of peripheral blood. All receptors come from a woman aged 55-70 years who had recovered from COVID-19.

This chain links TRBV6-1 with TRBJ1-2; D not certain. CDR1 and CDR2 from the germline V gene are MNHNS and SASEGT. CDR3 length: 13 residues. Trimming cost V 3 bases and J 8 bases, with 13 bases left between them. CDR3 nucleotide sequence: TGTGCCAGCAGTGAGCAGGTCCTTGACGGCTACACCTTC. Protein: CASSEQVLDGYTF.

The chain recombines TRBV5-1 with TRBJ2-3; 7 bases agree with TRBD2. Germline lookup yields CDR1 SGHRS and CDR2 YFSETQ. This CDR3 region has 16 residues. The J segment lost 1 base and the V segment lost 2 bases, leaving 7 bases of the junction unmatched. The CDR3 sequence is CASSLGGSGGTDTQYF. DNA of the CDR3: TGCGCCAGCAGCTTAGGTGGAAGCGGGGGCACAGATACGCAGTATTTT.

The chain employs TRBV28 and TRBJ2-3; 12 bases match TRBD2. The V gene end was trimmed by 4 bases and the J gene end by 11 bases; junction bases not matched to a gene: 16. From germline, CDR1 is MDHEN and CDR2 SYDVKM. CDR3 length equals 17 residues. In nucleotides, the CDR3 is TGTGCCAGCAGTTCCTCGCTAGCGGGGGGGCCCCTTGGGAGGCAGTATTTT. Translated: CASSSSLAGGPLGRQYF. The full variable domain, in which reference TRBV28 and TRBJ2-3 provide the parts outside the CDR3, is DVKVTQSSRYLVKRTGEKVFLECVQDMDHENMFWYRQDPGLGLRLIYFSYDVKMKEKGDIPEGYSVSREKKERFSLILESASTNQTSMYLCASSSSLAGGPLGRQYFGPGTRLTVL.

The chain has TRBV28 and TRBJ1-2; D not resolved. V was shortened by 3 bases and J by 11 bases, with 19 bases between the two germline ends. Germline CDR1 reads MDHEN; CDR2 reads SYDVKM. This CDR3 region has 14 residues. CDR3 sequence (DNA): TGTGCCAGCAGTTTCGTAGGTCAGGAGGGAGCTTACACCTTC. Translation: CASSFVGQEGAYTF.

The rearrangement joins TRBV5-1 to TRBJ2-7; TRBD1 matches 9 bases. Unmatched junction bases numbered 6, after V lost 1 base and J lost 7 bases. This CDR3 has 14 amino acids. CDR1 and CDR2 (germline): SGHRS, YFSETQ. Here the CDR3 reads CASSLTGQGKEQYF. The DNA of the CDR3 is TGCGCCAGCAGCTTGACGGGACAGGGAAAAGAGCAGTACTTC.

J is TRBJ1-2 and V is TRBV7-9; 9 bases are shared with TRBD1. Germline V CDR1 and CDR2: SEHNR, FQNEAQ (reference sequence). There are 12 residues in the CDR3. The trim removed 8 bases at V and 7 bases at J, leaving 5 bases unmatched. CDR3 in DNA: TGTGCCAGCCTCGGGACAGGGCGTGGCTACACCTTC. Translating it yields CASLGTGRGYTF.

The chain recombines TRBV2 with TRBJ1-6, with 7 bases that match TRBD1. Germline V gene data show CDR1 as SNHLY and CDR2 as FYNNEI. V was clipped by 4 bases and J by 10 bases; unmatched bases: 10. CDR3 length: 15 residues. The CDR3 is CASSGGQAVNSPLHF. CDR3 DNA: TGTGCCAGCAGTGGAGGACAGGCTGTGAACTCACCCCTCCACTTT.

The CDR3 here is CASSQKAWGLGYGYTF. The CDR3, as DNA: TGTGCCAGCAGCCAAAAAGCCTGGGGGCTCGGCTATGGCTACACCTTC. The gene calls are TRBV3-1 (or the pseudogene TRBV3-2) and TRBJ1-2, with a weak D call TRBD1 (6 bases). V gave up 2 bases and J gave up 4 bases, with 17 bases separating them. Germline values: CDR1 LGHDT, CDR2 YNNKEL (reference sequence). The CDR3 has 16 amino acids.

V is TRBV7-9 and J is TRBJ2-3, with D perhaps TRBD2 (6 bases). CDR1 is SEHNR and CDR2 is FQNEAQ in the germline V gene (reference sequence). This CDR3 contains 17 residues. V dropped 5 bases and J dropped 0 bases, with 18 bases sitting between them. DNA of the CDR3: TGTGCCAGCAGCCACCGTCTGGGGGGACTTAGCACAGATACGCAGTATTTT. Its translation is CASSHRLGGLSTDTQYF.

V and J are TRBV9 and TRBJ1-6; 8 bases map to TRBD1. Germline V gene lookup returns CDR1 SGDLS and CDR2 YYNGEE. The CDR3 runs to 17 residues. V dropped 4 bases and J dropped 4; count of bases not matched to a gene: 10. The CDR3 DNA sequence: TGTGCCAGCAGCCCCCCGGGGACAGGAGAATATAATTCACCCCTCCACTTT. Its translation is CASSPPGTGEYNSPLHF.

The V and J genes are TRBV4-3 and TRBJ2-6, with D perhaps matching TRBD1 (6 bases). The V gene lost 1 base and the J gene lost 2 bases, with 15 bases spanning the gap. The germline V gene encodes CDR1 LGHNA and CDR2 YSLEER. The length of the CDR3 is 18 residues. The CDR3, as DNA: TGCGCCAGCAGCCAAGCCCCAACAGGGAGAGCTGGGGCCAACGTCCTGACTTTC. Protein product: CASSQAPTGRAGANVLTF.

This chain links TRBV28 with TRBJ2-7; 8 bases match TRBD2. Looked up from germline, CDR1 is MDHEN and CDR2 is SYDVKM. This CDR3 is 15 amino acids long. The ends lost 3 bases at V and 2 bases at J; junction bases unmatched: 6. DNA for the CDR3: TGTGCCAGCAGTTTCAGTAAGGGACTAGCCTACGAGCAGTACTTC. This gives the protein CASSFSKGLAYEQYF.

The rearrangement uses TRBV3-1 (or the pseudogene TRBV3-2) and TRBJ1-5; tentative D call: TRBD1 (6 bases). CDR3 size: 14 residues. V gave up 3 bases and J gave up 6 bases, with 12 bases separating them. The germline gives CDR1 LGHDT, CDR2 YNNKEL (reference sequence). CDR3 sequence reads: CASSHGTGLQPQHF. CDR3 nucleotide sequence: TGTGCCAGCAGCCACGGCACAGGGCTTCAGCCCCAGCATTTT.

This clone occurred a few times. The chain links TRBV5-5 to TRBJ2-6; 7 nucleotides match TRBD1. The CDR3 consists of 16 residues. V dropped 5 bases and J dropped 4; count of bases not matched to a gene: 9. Germline V gives CDR1 SGHKS, CDR2 YYEKEE (reference sequence). CDR3 loop: CASSPTGSTGANVLTF. CDR3 coding DNA: TGTGCCAGCAGTCCGACAGGGTCTACGGGGGCCAACGTCCTGACTTTC.

The rearrangement joins TRBV4-2 to TRBJ2-2, with 8 bases fitting TRBD2. CDR3 length equals 18 residues. The V and J ends lost 0 bases and 2 bases, in that order; junction bases with no gene match: 8. Looked up from germline, CDR1 is LGHNA and CDR2 is YNFKEQ. This chain's CDR3 is CASSQDHSRGVNTGELFF. The CDR3 DNA sequence: TGTGCCAGCAGCCAAGATCACTCGCGGGGGGTCAACACCGGGGAGCTGTTTTTT.

The chain joins TRBV11-1 to TRBJ1-6; 7 bases map to TRBD1. V was clipped by 2 bases and J by 10 bases; unmatched bases: 8. The germline gives CDR1 SGHAT, CDR2 FQDESV (reference sequence). The CDR3 contains 15 residues. CDR3 sequence reads: CASSLQTGNGSPLHF. Here the CDR3 DNA reads TGTGCCAGCAGCTTACAGACAGGGAACGGCTCACCCCTCCACTTT.

This sequence joins TRBV28 and TRBJ1-6; perhaps TRBD1 as D (6 bases). The CDR3 is made up of 15 amino acids. V lost 6 bases to trimming and J lost 10 bases, with 19 bases between them. Germline CDR1 is MDHEN and CDR2 is SYDVKM. Here the CDR3 DNA reads TGTGCCAGCAGCAGCGGGGTCAGGGGAATGTCACCCCTCCACTTT. It specifies CASSSGVRGMSPLHF.

This chain connects TRBV5-4 to TRBJ2-7, with D possibly matching TRBD2 (7 bases). CDR3 length: 14 residues. Germline loops: CDR1 SGHNT, CDR2 YYREEE (reference sequence). V dropped 0 bases and J dropped 3 bases, with 10 bases sitting between them. CDR3 amino acids: CASSLEGGLYEQYF. The CDR3, as DNA: TGTGCCAGCAGCTTGGAGGGGGGGCTCTACGAGCAGTACTTC. Variable domain in full (rest from reference TRBV5-4 and TRBJ2-7): ETGVTQSPTHLIKTRGQQVTLRCSSQSGHNTVSWYQQALGQGPQFIFQYYREEENGRGNFPPRFSGLQFPNYSSELNVNALELDDSALYLCASSLEGGLYEQYFGPGTRLTVT.

The chain joins TRBV5-1 to TRBJ2-1; D is possibly TRBD1 (5 bases). The CDR3 spans 11 residues. Germline assignment: CDR1 SGHRS and CDR2 YFSETQ. V was pared by 4 bases and J by 6 bases, with 5 bases between. The CDR3, as DNA: TGCGCCAGCAGCCAGGGCAATGAGCAGTTCTTC. Translated, it gives CASSQGNEQFF.

The J gene is TRBJ2-6, the V gene TRBV14; possible D gene TRBD2, 6 bases. Trimming stripped 2 bases from V and 1 base from J, with 6 bases between. The germline V gene has CDR1 SGHDN and CDR2 FVKESK. The length of the CDR3 is 15 residues. CDR3 nucleotide sequence: TGTGCCAGCAGCCAACGGGGGTCTGGGGCCAACGTCCTGACTTTC. Its protein is CASSQRGSGANVLTF. The entire variable domain, with the rest obtained from reference TRBV14 and TRBJ2-6, is as follows: EAGVTQFPSHSVIEKGQTVTLRCDPISGHDNLYWYRRVMGKEIKFLLHFVKESKQDESGMPNNRFLAERTGGTYSTLKVQPAELEDSGVYFCASSQRGSGANVLTFGAGSRLTVL.

This chain connects TRBV11-2 to TRBJ2-5; a weak D match, TRBD1 (6 bases). V lost 5 bases and J lost 3, with 7 bases in between. Germline V gene data show CDR1 as SGHAT and CDR2 as FQNNGV. CDR3 length: 12 amino acids. The CDR3, as DNA: TGTGCCAGCAGCCGGACAGAAGAGACCCAGTACTTC. Protein sequence: CASSRTEETQYF.

CDR3 in DNA: TGCGCCAGCAGCTTACAGAGAAACTACGAGCAGTACTTC. It yields the protein CASSLQRNYEQYF. The chain has TRBV5-1 and TRBJ2-7; D not resolved. This CDR3 contains 13 residues. CDR1 SGHRS and CDR2 YFSETQ come from the germline V gene. V shed 2 bases and J shed 3 bases, with 9 bases lying between them.

The chain links TRBV5-1 to TRBJ1-1; TRBD1 agrees at 7 bases. The CDR3 spans 15 residues. V was clipped by 4 bases and J by 1 base; unmatched bases: 7. In germline, CDR1 is SGHRS, CDR2 YFSETQ. The CDR3 sequence: CASSTQGGPNTEAFF. The CDR3 bases are TGCGCCAGCAGCACCCAGGGGGGTCCGAACACTGAAGCTTTCTTT.

The rearrangement joins TRBV28 to TRBJ1-2; D gene uncertain. Germline V gene lookup returns CDR1 MDHEN and CDR2 SYDVKM. Trimming left V 2 bases short and J 5 bases short, with 12 bases between. There are 14 residues in the CDR3. The CDR3: CASSLVQVRYGYTF. The CDR3, as DNA: TGTGCCAGCAGTTTAGTCCAGGTTCGTTATGGCTACACCTTC.

This clone was recorded once. The rearrangement joins TRBV28 to TRBJ1-2; D is possibly TRBD1 (6 bases). Per germline, CDR1 MDHEN and CDR2 SYDVKM. Between the trimmed V and J ends, which lost 6 bases and 6 bases, there was a span of 17 bases. The length of the CDR3 is 14 residues. CDR3 sequence: CASSRGQGTDGYTF. CDR3 DNA sequence: TGTGCCAGCAGCCGCGGCCAGGGGACGGATGGCTACACCTTC.

V gene TRBV6-5 combines with J gene TRBJ1-4, with 7 bases lining up with TRBD1. The CDR3 length is 14 residues. J gave up 8 bases and V 6 bases, and 9 bases lay outside the gene matches. CDR1 MNHEY and CDR2 SVGAGI come from the germline V gene. CDR3 residues: CASRPTGIKEKLFF. The CDR3 DNA sequence: TGTGCCAGCAGACCGACAGGGATAAAAGAAAAACTGTTTTTT.

This clone was seen a handful of times. The chain recombines TRBV7-8 with TRBJ2-7, with 9 bases lining up with TRBD1. The J segment lost 5 bases and the V segment lost 5 bases, leaving 7 bases of the junction unmatched. The CDR3 extends over 14 amino acids. Germline loops: CDR1 SGHVS, CDR2 FQNEAQ. CDR3 amino acids: CASSPGTGIDEQYF. The CDR3 DNA reads TGTGCCAGCAGCCCCGGGACAGGGATCGACGAGCAGTACTTC.

This clone has a handful of counts. The chain has TRBV5-4 and TRBJ2-3; tentatively, D is TRBD1 (6 bases). Germline values: CDR1 SGHNT, CDR2 YYREEE (reference sequence). Trimming took 0 bases from V and 4 from J, leaving 12 bases between them. The CDR3 length is 15 residues. CDR3 nucleotides: TGTGCCAGCAGCTTGGGCGGAACAGGGTCAGATACGCAGTATTTT. This encodes CASSLGGTGSDTQYF.

The sample holds a few counts of this clone. V gene TRBV18 combines with J gene TRBJ2-3; D is perhaps TRBD2 (5 bases). The V gene's germline CDR1 is KGHSH and CDR2 LQKENI. The CDR3 is 14 amino acids. V lost 3 bases and J lost 1, with 8 bases in between. CDR3 protein: CASSPGRGTDTQYF. For the CDR3, the DNA is TGTGCCAGCTCACCCGGGCGGGGCACAGATACGCAGTATTTT.

The rearrangement links TRBV27 to TRBJ2-2; a possible D gene is TRBD1 (6 bases). V lost 6 bases, J lost 4 bases, and 15 bases lay in between. The germline gives CDR1 MNHEY, CDR2 SMNVEV (reference sequence). The CDR3 contains 15 residues. DNA of the CDR3: TGTGCCAGCAGCACACCAGGGGCTAGCACCGGGGAGCTGTTTTTT. Translating it yields CASSTPGASTGELFF.

J is TRBJ2-3 and V is TRBV30; D unresolved. The length of the CDR3 is 15 residues. Germline CDR1 reads GTSNPN; CDR2 reads SVGIG (reference sequence). Trimming shortened V by 3 bases and J by 0 bases, and 13 bases separated the two germline ends. The CDR3 DNA sequence: TGTGCCTGGAGCCACGGCCGGGTTAGCACAGATACGCAGTATTTT. The encoded protein is CAWSHGRVSTDTQYF.